Sequencing of this TCR beta chain was carried out in a study of blood T cells in healthy people across ages. CDR1 and CDR2 (germline): SQVTM, ANQGSEA. The ends were cut back, 6 bases at V and 8 bases at J, with 16 bases in the middle. This CDR3 is 12 amino acids long. Total RNA was extracted at no less than 5.5 micrograms per sample. Then a second PCR, running about 7 to 11 cycles, was carried out with a sample-barcoded 5' primer and a J-beta primer mix. From the 5' RACE reads, TCRdb called clonotypes with MiXCR, one entry per CDR3 protein. The table has roughly 730,000 distinct CDR3 sequences, around three fifths seen once. Findings and caveats of the study: Long-lived donors exceeded aged donors in naive CD4+ cells and diversity.

Comment on this clonotype: The antigen is undetermined.

The chain joins TRBV29-1 to TRBJ1-2; no reliable D call. The sample was blood. The receptor was isolated from a man in his forties or fifties in good health. CDR3 amino acids: CSVPFGREGYTF. The CDR3 bases are TGCAGCGTGCCGTTCGGACGCGAAGGCTACACCTTC.